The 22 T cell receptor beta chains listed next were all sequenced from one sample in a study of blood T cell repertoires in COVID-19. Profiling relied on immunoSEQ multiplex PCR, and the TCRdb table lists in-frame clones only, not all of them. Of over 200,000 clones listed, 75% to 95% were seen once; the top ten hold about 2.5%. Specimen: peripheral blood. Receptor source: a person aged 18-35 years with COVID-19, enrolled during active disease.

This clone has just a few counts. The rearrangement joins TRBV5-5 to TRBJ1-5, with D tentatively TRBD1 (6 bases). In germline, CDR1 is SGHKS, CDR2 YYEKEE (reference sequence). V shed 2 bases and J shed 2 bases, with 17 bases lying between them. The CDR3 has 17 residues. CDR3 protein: CASSLGPIEGGNQPQHF. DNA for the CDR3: TGTGCCAGCAGCTTAGGACCGATAGAGGGGGGCAATCAGCCCCAGCATTTT.

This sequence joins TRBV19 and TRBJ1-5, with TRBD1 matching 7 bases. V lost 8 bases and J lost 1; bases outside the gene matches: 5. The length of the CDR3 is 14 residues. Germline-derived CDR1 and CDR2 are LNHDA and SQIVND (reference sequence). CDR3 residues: CASSDRASNQPQHF. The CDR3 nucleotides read TGTGCCAGTTCCGACAGGGCGAGCAATCAGCCCCAGCATTTT.

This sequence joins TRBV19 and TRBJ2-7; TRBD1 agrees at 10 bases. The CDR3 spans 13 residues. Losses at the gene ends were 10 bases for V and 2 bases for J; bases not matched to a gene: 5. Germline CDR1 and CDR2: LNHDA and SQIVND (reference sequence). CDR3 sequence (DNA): TGTGCCACCTCCGGGACAGGGGCCTACGAGCAGTACTTC. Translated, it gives CATSGTGAYEQYF.

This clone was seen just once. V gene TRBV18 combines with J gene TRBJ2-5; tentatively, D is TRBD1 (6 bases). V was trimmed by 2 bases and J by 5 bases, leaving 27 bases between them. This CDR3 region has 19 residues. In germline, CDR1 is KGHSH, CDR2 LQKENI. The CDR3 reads CASSPSGDRLPGSAETQYF. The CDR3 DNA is TGTGCCAGCTCACCAAGTGGAGACAGGCTCCCCGGATCGGCGGAGACCCAGTACTTC. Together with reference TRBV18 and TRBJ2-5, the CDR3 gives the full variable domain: NAGVMQNPRHLVRRRGQEARLRCSPMKGHSHVYWYRQLPEEGLKFMVYLQKENIIDESGMPKERFSAEFPKEGPSILRIQQVVRGDSAAYFCASSPSGDRLPGSAETQYFGPGTRLLVL.

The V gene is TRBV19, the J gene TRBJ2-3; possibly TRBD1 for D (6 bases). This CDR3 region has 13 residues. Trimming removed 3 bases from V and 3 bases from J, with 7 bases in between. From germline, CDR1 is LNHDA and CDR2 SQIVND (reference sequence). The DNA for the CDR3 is TGTGCCAGTAGTATCGGACAGACAGATACGCAGTATTTT. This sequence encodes CASSIGQTDTQYF.

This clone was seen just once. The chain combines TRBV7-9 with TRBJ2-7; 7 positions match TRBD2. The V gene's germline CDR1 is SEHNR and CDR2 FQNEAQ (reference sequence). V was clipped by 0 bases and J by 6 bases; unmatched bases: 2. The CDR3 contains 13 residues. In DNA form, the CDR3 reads TGTGCCAGCAGCTTAGCGGGAGGGTTCGAGCAGTACTTC. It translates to CASSLAGGFEQYF.

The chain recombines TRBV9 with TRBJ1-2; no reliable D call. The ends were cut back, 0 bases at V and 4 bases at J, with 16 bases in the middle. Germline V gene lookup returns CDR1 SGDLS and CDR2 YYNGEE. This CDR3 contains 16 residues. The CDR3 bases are TGTGCCAGCAGCGTAGCTCGGGATGGAGGAGCCTATGGCTACACCTTC. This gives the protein CASSVARDGGAYGYTF.

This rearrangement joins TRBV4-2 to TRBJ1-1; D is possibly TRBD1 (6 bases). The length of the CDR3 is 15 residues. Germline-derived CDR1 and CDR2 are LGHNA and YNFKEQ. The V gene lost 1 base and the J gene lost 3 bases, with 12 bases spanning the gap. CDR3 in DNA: TGTGCCAGCAGCCAAGGCGTGGGGGCGGACACTGAAGCTTTCTTT. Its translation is CASSQGVGADTEAFF.

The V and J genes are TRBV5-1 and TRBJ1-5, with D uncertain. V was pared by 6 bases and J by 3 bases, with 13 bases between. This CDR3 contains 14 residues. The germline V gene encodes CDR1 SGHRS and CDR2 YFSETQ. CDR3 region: CASKPHKHNQPQHF. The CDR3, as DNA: TGCGCCAGCAAACCGCACAAACACAATCAGCCCCAGCATTTT.

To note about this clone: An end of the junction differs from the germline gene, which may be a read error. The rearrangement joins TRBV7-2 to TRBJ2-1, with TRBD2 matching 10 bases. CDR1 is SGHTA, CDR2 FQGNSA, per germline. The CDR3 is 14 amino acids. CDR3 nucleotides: TGTGCCAGCCGCTTGGCTAGCGGGAGCAATGAGCAGTTCTTC. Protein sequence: CASRLASGSNEQFF.

The CDR3 is CASSGYRGPAPGYTF. In DNA, the CDR3 is TGTGCCAGCAGCGGATACAGGGGGCCGGCCCCGGGCTACACCTTC. This chain uses TRBV9 with TRBJ1-2; 9 positions agree with TRBD1. The length of the CDR3 is 15 residues. Unmatched junction bases numbered 11, after V lost 3 bases and J lost 8 bases. Germline values: CDR1 SGDLS, CDR2 YYNGEE.

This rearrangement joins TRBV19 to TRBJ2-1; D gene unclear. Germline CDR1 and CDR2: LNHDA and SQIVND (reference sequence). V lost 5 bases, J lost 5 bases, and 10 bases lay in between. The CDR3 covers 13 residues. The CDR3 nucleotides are TGTGCCAGTAGTTTTGTTGTCAACAATGAGCAGTTCTTC. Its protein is CASSFVVNNEQFF.

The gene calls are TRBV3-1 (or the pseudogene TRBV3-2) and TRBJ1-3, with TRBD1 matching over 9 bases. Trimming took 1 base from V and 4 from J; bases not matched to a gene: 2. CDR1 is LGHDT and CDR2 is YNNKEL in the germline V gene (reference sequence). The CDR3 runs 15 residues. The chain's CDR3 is CASSQGDRAGNTIYF. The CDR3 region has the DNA TGTGCCAGCAGCCAAGGGGACAGGGCGGGAAACACCATATATTTT.

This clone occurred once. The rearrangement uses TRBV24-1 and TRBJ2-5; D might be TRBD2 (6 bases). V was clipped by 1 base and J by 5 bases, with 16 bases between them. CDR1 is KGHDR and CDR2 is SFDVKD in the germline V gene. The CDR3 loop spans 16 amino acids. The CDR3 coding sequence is TGTGCCACCAGTGATTTATCGCGGGGAGGTGGGGAGACCCAGTACTTC. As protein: CATSDLSRGGGETQYF.

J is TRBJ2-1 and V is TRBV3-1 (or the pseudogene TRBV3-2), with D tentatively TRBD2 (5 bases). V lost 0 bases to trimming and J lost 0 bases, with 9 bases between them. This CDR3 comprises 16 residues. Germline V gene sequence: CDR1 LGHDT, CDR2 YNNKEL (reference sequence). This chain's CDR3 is CASSQDPGSSYNEQFF. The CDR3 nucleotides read TGTGCCAGCAGCCAAGATCCGGGGAGCTCCTACAATGAGCAGTTCTTC.

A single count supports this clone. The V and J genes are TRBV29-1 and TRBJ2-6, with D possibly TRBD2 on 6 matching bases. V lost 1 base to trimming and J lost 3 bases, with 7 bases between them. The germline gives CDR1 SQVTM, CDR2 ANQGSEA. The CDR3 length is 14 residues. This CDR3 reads CSVEVEGGANVLTF. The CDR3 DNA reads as TGCAGCGTTGAAGTGGAGGGTGGGGCCAACGTCCTGACTTTC.

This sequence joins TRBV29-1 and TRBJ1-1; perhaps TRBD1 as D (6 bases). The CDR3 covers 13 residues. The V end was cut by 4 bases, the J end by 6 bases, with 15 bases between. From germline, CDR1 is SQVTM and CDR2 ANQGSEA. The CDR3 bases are TGCAGCGTTGGAAAAGGGGGATCCTCTGAAGCTTTCTTT. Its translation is CSVGKGGSSEAFF.

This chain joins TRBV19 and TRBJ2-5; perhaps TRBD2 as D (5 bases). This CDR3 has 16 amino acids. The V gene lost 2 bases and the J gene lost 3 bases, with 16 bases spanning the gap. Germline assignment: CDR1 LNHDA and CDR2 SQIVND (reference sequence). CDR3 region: CASSIRGRGYEETQYF. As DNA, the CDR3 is TGTGCCAGTAGTATAAGAGGACGCGGGTATGAAGAGACCCAGTACTTC.

Here the CDR3 reads CASSFGGLSYEQYF. The CDR3 coding sequence is TGTGCCAGCAGCTTCGGGGGGCTATCCTACGAGCAGTACTTC. The chain uses TRBV11-2 and TRBJ2-7; D is perhaps TRBD2 (7 bases). Trimming removed 3 bases from V and 1 base from J, with 10 bases in between. Germline CDR1 reads SGHAT; CDR2 reads FQNNGV. The CDR3 runs 14 residues.

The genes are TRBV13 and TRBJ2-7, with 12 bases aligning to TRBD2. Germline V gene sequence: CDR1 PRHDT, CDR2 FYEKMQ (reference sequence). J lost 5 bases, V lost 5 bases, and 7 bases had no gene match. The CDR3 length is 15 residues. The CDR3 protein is CASSPVRTSGNEQYF. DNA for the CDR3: TGTGCCAGCAGCCCGGTCCGGACTAGCGGGAACGAGCAGTACTTC.

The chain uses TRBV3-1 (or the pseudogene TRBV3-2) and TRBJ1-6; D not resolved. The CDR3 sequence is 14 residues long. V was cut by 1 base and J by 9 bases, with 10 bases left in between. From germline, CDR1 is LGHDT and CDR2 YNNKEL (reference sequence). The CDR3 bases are TGTGCCAGCAGCCAAGTCGATGATAGTTCACCCCTCCACTTT. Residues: CASSQVDDSSPLHF.

This chain's CDR3 is CSAVGRLNRGEQYF. The DNA of the CDR3 is TGCAGCGCCGTCGGTAGACTCAACCGCGGCGAGCAGTACTTC. The J gene is TRBJ2-7, the V gene TRBV29-1; unclear D gene. Germline V CDR1 and CDR2: SQVTM, ANQGSEA. Trimming cost V 7 bases and J 6 bases, with 22 bases left between them. There are 14 residues in the CDR3.